The clone carrying this TCR beta chain was counted once. The sample belongs to a study of shared clonotypes between healthy human individuals. For each subset, genomic DNA was distributed in equal portions over several immunoSEQ plates. Libraries were prepared by immunoSEQ multiplex PCR; TCRdb keeps only in-frame clonotypes and omits some of them. Altogether approximately 1,500,000 clones are present, under 99% being singletons, with the ten largest covering roughly 0.45%. Germline V gene data show CDR1 as SGHKS and CDR2 as YYEKEE (reference sequence). CDR3 length: 12 amino acids. Trimming cost V 3 bases and J 4 bases, with 7 bases left between them.

The sequence derives from a man between 25 and 39 years old in good health. The chain is built from TRBV5-5 and TRBJ1-2; D may be TRBD1 (5 bases). The sample consisted of naive CD4+ T cells sorted from blood. This sample's subset: CD45RA+ positively selected. CDR3 bases: TGTGCCAGCAGCTGGGACGTCTATGGCTACACCTTC. Amino acid sequence: CASSWDVYGYTF.